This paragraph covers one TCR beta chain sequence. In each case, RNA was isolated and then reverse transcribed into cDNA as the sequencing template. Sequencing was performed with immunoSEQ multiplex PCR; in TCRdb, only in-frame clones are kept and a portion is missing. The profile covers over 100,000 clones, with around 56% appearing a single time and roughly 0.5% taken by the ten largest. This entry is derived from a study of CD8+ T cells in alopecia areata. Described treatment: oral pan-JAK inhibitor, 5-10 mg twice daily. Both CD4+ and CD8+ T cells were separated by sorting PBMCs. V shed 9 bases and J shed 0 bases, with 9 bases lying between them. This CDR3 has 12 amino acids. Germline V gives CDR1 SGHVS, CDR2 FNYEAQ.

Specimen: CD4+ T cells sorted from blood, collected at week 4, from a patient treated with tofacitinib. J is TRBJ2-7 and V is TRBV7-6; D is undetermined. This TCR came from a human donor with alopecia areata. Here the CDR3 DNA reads TGTGCCAGAAATCGTCGCTCCTACGAGCAGTACTTC. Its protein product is CARNRRSYEQYF.